This TCR beta chain was sequenced in a study of patients and donors after allogeneic stem cell transplantation. This clonotype showed up just a few times. Using its own MiXCR run on the RT-PCR reads, TCRdb lists one record per CDR3 protein. The sample lists approximately 140,000 distinct CDR3 sequences, 30% to 45% occurring once. The clonotype was recovered from a human donor who was either an allogeneic HSCT recipient or a stem cell or donor lymphocyte infusion donor (not recorded which). It is not recorded whose cells these are; they may come from a transplant donor. The sequencing input was blood, either unsorted or a sorted T cell fraction (not recorded which).

CDR3 nucleotide sequence: TGTGCCAGCAGTTTCGACAGGGAAAGTGGCGGGGAGCTGTTTTTT. Amino acids: CASSFDRESGGELFF. The rearrangement links TRBV6-2 or TRBV6-3 to TRBJ2-2, with 7 bases identical to TRBD1. Trimming removed 4 bases from V and 7 bases from J; junction bases left unmatched: 9. CDR3 length equals 15 residues. Germline assignment: CDR1 MNHEY and CDR2 SVGEGT.